One TCR beta chain is described in this entry. The sample belongs to a study of PD-L1 blockade in urothelial cancer. Germline lookup yields CDR1 SEHNR and CDR2 FQNEAQ (reference sequence). Trimming removed 5 bases at V and 1 base at J, with 14 bases between. The CDR3 sequence is 16 residues long. Assay: immunoSEQ multiplex PCR; the TCRdb copy retains only in-frame clones and omits some. The sample comprises under 90,000 clones, 90% to 95% of which are singletons, and roughly a tenth rests with the top ten. The receptor was derived from a man between 60 and 75 years old with urothelial cancer. The chain uses TRBV7-9 and TRBJ2-2; D unclear. This specimen consisted of PBMCs, obtained around atezolizumab (anti-PD-L1) treatment. Here the CDR3 reads CASSPTVGQNTGELFF. The CDR3 coding sequence is TGTGCCAGCAGCCCAACCGTGGGCCAGAACACCGGGGAGCTGTTTTTT.